The 14 T cell receptor beta chains presented below share a single source sample, sequenced in a study of CD8 T cells in acute hepatitis C reinfection. The time point: naive CD8 control sorted from an acute-time-point sample. Method: immunoSEQ multiplex PCR; TCRdb's copy keeps in-frame clones and lacks some. Seen here are about 38,000 clones, approximately 83% observed once, and the top ten hold 11%. Sequenced material: naive CD8+ T cells from PBMCs. These receptors all stem from a woman under 30 who spontaneously cleared hepatitis C infection.

To note about this clone: Germline is not matched at one junction end, which may reflect a read error. The J gene is TRBJ2-5, the V gene TRBV19; 7 nucleotides agree with TRBD2. This CDR3 region has 16 residues. Germline CDR1 reads LNHDA; CDR2 reads SQIVND (reference sequence). This chain's CDR3 is CASNIAGLAGVETQYF. The CDR3 bases are TGTGCCAGTAATATAGCAGGTCTGGCGGGAGTAGAGACCCAGTACTTC.

The chain joins TRBV29-1 to TRBJ1-4, with D perhaps TRBD1 (6 bases). In germline, CDR1 is SQVTM, CDR2 ANQGSEA. The CDR3 is made up of 12 amino acids. V was trimmed by 5 bases and J by 4 bases, leaving 8 bases between them. The CDR3 is CSVQGLNEKLFF. CDR3 bases: TGCAGCGTTCAGGGGCTTAATGAAAAACTGTTTTTT. The variable domain in full, with the rest retrieved from reference TRBV29-1 and TRBJ1-4, is SAVISQKPSRDICQRGTSLTIQCQVDSQVTMMFWYRQQPGQSLTLIATANQGSEATYESGFVIDKFPISRPNLTFSTLTVSNMSPEDSSIYLCSVQGLNEKLFFGSGTQLSVL.

The chain employs TRBV5-1 and TRBJ2-1, with 11 bases fitting TRBD1. V dropped 1 base and J dropped 5; count of bases not matched to a gene: 11. The CDR3 extends over 18 amino acids. CDR1 SGHRS and CDR2 YFSETQ come from the germline V gene. This CDR3 is CASSLSAEGQGVNNEQFF. The CDR3 DNA is TGCGCCAGCAGCTTGTCAGCAGAGGGACAGGGGGTCAACAATGAGCAGTTCTTC.

J is TRBJ2-7 and V is TRBV9; TRBD1 is a possible D gene (5 bases). The CDR3 has 12 amino acids. From germline, CDR1 is SGDLS and CDR2 YYNGEE. Trimming took off 3 bases at V and 6 bases at J, with 10 bases between the two ends. The DNA of the CDR3 is TGTGCCAGCAGCGCTACAGGCGGCGAGCAGTACTTC. The encoded protein is CASSATGGEQYF.

The gene calls are TRBV19 and TRBJ2-7; TRBD2 matches at 15 bases. V shed 3 bases and J 3 bases; nucleotides not matched to a gene: 0. The CDR3 totals 15 residues. Germline loops: CDR1 LNHDA, CDR2 SQIVND (reference sequence). This chain's CDR3 is CASSMGLAGGYEQYF. CDR3 coding DNA: TGTGCCAGTAGTATGGGACTAGCGGGGGGCTACGAGCAGTACTTC. Complete variable domain (other parts from reference TRBV19 and TRBJ2-7): DGGITQSPKYLFRKEGQNVTLSCEQNLNHDAMYWYRQDPGQGLRLIYYSQIVNDFQKGDIAEGYSVSREKKESFPLTVTSAQKNPTAFYLCASSMGLAGGYEQYFGPGTRLTVT.

The rearrangement links TRBV5-4 to TRBJ2-3; no definite D call. The CDR3 runs 17 residues. The germline V and J ends were trimmed by 3 bases and 2 bases, with 19 bases remaining between them. From germline, CDR1 is SGHNT and CDR2 YYREEE (reference sequence). The CDR3 loop reads CASSSPGTSPFTDTQYF. CDR3 DNA: TGTGCCAGCAGCTCTCCGGGCACGAGCCCTTTCACAGATACGCAGTATTTT.

The J gene is TRBJ2-7, the V gene TRBV12-5; D unresolved. The CDR3 contains 10 residues. CDR1 and CDR2 (germline): LGHNT, FRNRAP. V lost 6 bases, J lost 3 bases, and 3 bases lay in between. CDR3 DNA: TGTGCTAGTGGCGACTACGAGCAGTACTTC. Its translation: CASGDYEQYF.

This clone was detected once. This sequence joins TRBV7-6 and TRBJ2-1; TRBD2 agrees at 13 bases. Trimming removed 1 base from V and 10 bases from J; junction bases left unmatched: 10. This CDR3 is built from 17 residues. The germline CDR1 and CDR2 sequences are SGHVS and FNYEAQ. CDR3: CASSLELAGGPLTEQFF. In DNA form, the CDR3 reads TGTGCCAGCAGCTTAGAACTAGCGGGAGGGCCCCTAACGGAGCAGTTCTTC.

This chain joins TRBV5-6 and TRBJ2-5; 7 bases line up with TRBD2. The germline V gene has CDR1 SGHDT and CDR2 YYEEEE. V dropped 0 bases and J dropped 1; count of bases not matched to a gene: 3. The CDR3 sequence is 15 residues long. The CDR3: CASSLAGGSQETQYF. CDR3 bases: TGTGCCAGCAGCTTGGCCGGGGGGTCCCAAGAGACCCAGTACTTC.

The chain links TRBV25-1 to TRBJ2-1; D perhaps matches TRBD2 (5 bases). Germline CDR1 is MGHDK and CDR2 is SYGVNS. CDR3 size: 18 residues. Trimming took off 0 bases at V and 0 bases at J, with 15 bases between the two ends. CDR3 sequence reads: CASSEYYRGPFSYNEQFF. CDR3 sequence (DNA): TGTGCCAGCAGTGAATATTACCGCGGGCCCTTCTCCTACAATGAGCAGTTCTTC.

This clone was recorded a few times. The V and J genes are TRBV16 and TRBJ1-1, with unresolved D. The CDR3 spans 13 residues. V lost 2 bases to trimming and J lost 6 bases, with 10 bases between them. The germline V gene encodes CDR1 KGHSY and CDR2 FQNENV. Written as DNA, the CDR3 is TGTGCCAGCAGCCAACGGCAGGCCCCTGAAGCTTTCTTT. This codes for CASSQRQAPEAFF.

The chain joins TRBV9 to TRBJ2-1; D uncertain. V was cut by 4 bases and J by 0 bases, with 11 bases left in between. The CDR3 sequence is 15 residues long. Germline CDR1 and CDR2: SGDLS and YYNGEE. Written as DNA, the CDR3 is TGTGCCAGCAGCCCCCCAAGGCGCTCCTACAATGAGCAGTTCTTC. Amino acid sequence: CASSPPRRSYNEQFF.

The genes are TRBV6-5 and TRBJ2-7; D call uncertain. The length of the CDR3 is 14 residues. CDR1 and CDR2 from the germline V gene are MNHEY and SVGAGI. V was pared by 2 bases and J by 4 bases, with 12 bases between. CDR3 sequence (DNA): TGTGCCAGCAGTTACGGGCCAGGTTTTTACGAGCAGTACTTC. It yields the protein CASSYGPGFYEQYF.

This clone was observed a handful of times. CDR3 loop: CASRLGLNTEAFF. The CDR3 DNA reads TGTGCCAGCAGGTTGGGTTTGAACACTGAAGCTTTCTTT. The gene calls are TRBV7-8 and TRBJ1-1; D unclear. Between the trimmed V and J ends, which lost 6 bases and 0 bases, there was a span of 8 bases. CDR1 is SGHVS and CDR2 is FQNEAQ in the germline V gene. This CDR3 contains 13 residues.